One sample yielded the 6 T cell receptor beta chains listed below, sequenced in a study of OX40 agonist ivuxolimab in advanced cancers. Profiled with immunoSEQ multiplex PCR; TCRdb holds only in-frame clones, not every one. The sample lists some 77,000 clones; around four fifths were seen once. The sequenced sample was CD4+ or CD8+ T cells sorted from blood, obtained in a trial of the OX40 agonist ivuxolimab. The receptors originated from an adult with an advanced solid tumor such as melanoma, head and neck, liver or kidney cancer.

The chain uses TRBV7-6 and TRBJ2-3; no clear D gene. The CDR3 runs 14 residues. With 5 bases removed from V and 3 bases from J, the gap between germline ends came to 12 bases. The germline V gene has CDR1 SGHVS and CDR2 FNYEAQ. The CDR3 DNA reads TGTGCCAGCAGCCCCAGAGTGGGAACAGATACGCAGTATTTT. Its translation is CASSPRVGTDTQYF.

The chain's CDR3 is CAISESIAGGASGYTF. In DNA form, the CDR3 reads TGTGCCATCAGTGAGTCGATCGCAGGGGGCGCTTCTGGCTACACCTTC. V and J are TRBV10-3 and TRBJ1-2; TRBD1 aligns across 8 bases. J gave up 7 bases and V 0 bases, and 10 bases lay outside the gene matches. This CDR3 has 16 amino acids. Germline loops: CDR1 ENHRY, CDR2 SYGVKD.

The chain carries TRBV6-1 and TRBJ1-3, with 7 bases identical to TRBD1. The CDR3 runs to 13 residues. Germline values: CDR1 MNHNS, CDR2 SASEGT. V was pared by 7 bases and J by 2 bases, with 2 bases of the junction left unmatched. The CDR3 loop is CASIDRAGNTIYF. For the CDR3, the DNA is TGTGCCAGCATAGACAGGGCTGGAAACACCATATATTTT.

This clone was detected only a few times. The chain has TRBV6-5 and TRBJ1-4, with D perhaps matching TRBD1 (5 bases). From germline, CDR1 is MNHEY and CDR2 SVGAGI. V dropped 5 bases and J dropped 10 bases, with 17 bases sitting between them. The CDR3 covers 14 residues. The CDR3 nucleotides read TGTGCCAGCAGTAAGGGATCGGGGGTAGGAAAACTGTTTTTT. It is translated as CASSKGSGVGKLFF.

Details on this clone: Other nucleotide sequences from this sample produce the same CDR3. The rearrangement uses TRBV6-6 and TRBJ1-6; D is unresolved. The CDR3 extends over 11 amino acids. V was cut by 4 bases and J by 6 bases, with 1 base left in between. The germline gives CDR1 MNHNY, CDR2 SVGAGI (reference sequence). This CDR3 is CASSSNSPLHF. The CDR3, as DNA: TGTGCCAGCAGTTCTAATTCACCCCTCCACTTT.

The V gene is TRBV4-2, the J gene TRBJ2-3; 11 bases match TRBD2. The V and J ends lost 4 bases and 2 bases, in that order; junction bases with no gene match: 11. Germline CDR1 reads LGHNA; CDR2 reads YNFKEQ. The CDR3 is 18 amino acids. CDR3 in DNA: TGTGCCAGCAGCCTCCAACCCCCTAGCGGGGGGATCACAGATACGCAGTATTTT. Translated, it gives CASSLQPPSGGITDTQYF.